These 24 T cell receptor beta chains were all obtained from the same sample, sequenced in a study of control samples from healthy donors and cancer patients. Assay used: immunoSEQ multiplex PCR; TCRdb lists only in-frame clones, some missing. The table records 100,000 to 150,000 clones, around 87% of them present only once. The sequencing input was blood. These receptors originate from a man aged 30 to 45 in good health.

The chain recombines TRBV10-3 with TRBJ2-5, with a possible D match to TRBD2 (7 bases). CDR1 and CDR2 (germline): ENHRY, SYGVKD. This CDR3 is 14 amino acids long. The germline V and J ends were trimmed by 6 bases and 2 bases, with 13 bases remaining between them. CDR3 protein: CAIRQGGGQETQYF. The CDR3 DNA is TGTGCCATCAGACAAGGGGGGGGTCAAGAGACCCAGTACTTC.

The CDR3 spells CASSVSGGRTDTQYF. Written as DNA, the CDR3 is TGTGCCAGCAGCGTTAGCGGGGGGCGCACAGATACGCAGTATTTT. The genes are TRBV7-8 and TRBJ2-3, with 10 positions matching TRBD2. From germline, CDR1 is SGHVS and CDR2 FQNEAQ. V dropped 5 bases and J dropped 1; count of bases not matched to a gene: 3. The length of the CDR3 is 15 residues.

The chain couples TRBV24-1 to TRBJ2-2; D not certain. The CDR3 is made up of 12 amino acids. V was clipped by 5 bases and J by 5 bases, with 5 bases between them. In germline, CDR1 is KGHDR, CDR2 SFDVKD. The CDR3: CATSVATGELFF. In DNA form, the CDR3 reads TGTGCCACCAGTGTTGCGACCGGGGAGCTGTTTTTT.

J is TRBJ2-7 and V is TRBV15; 11 positions match TRBD1. This CDR3 spans 13 amino acids. From germline, CDR1 is LNHNV and CDR2 YYDKDF (reference sequence). The junction had 6 bases not matched to a gene; V was cut back by 11 bases and J by 3 bases. Here the CDR3 reads CASGQGAGYEQYF. The CDR3 region has the DNA TGTGCCTCAGGACAGGGGGCTGGCTACGAGCAGTACTTC.

The chain joins TRBV5-1 to TRBJ2-2; no clear D. The CDR3 length is 13 residues. V was cut by 4 bases and J by 2 bases, with 6 bases left in between. Germline CDR1 is SGHRS and CDR2 is YFSETQ. The CDR3 DNA sequence: TGCGCCAGCAGCCTGGACAACACCGGGGAGCTGTTTTTT. Its translation is CASSLDNTGELFF. Filled out from reference TRBV5-1 and TRBJ2-2, the complete variable domain reads KAGVTQTPRYLIKTRGQQVTLSCSPISGHRSVSWYQQTPGQGLQFLFEYFSETQRNKGNFPGRFSGRQFSNSRSEMNVSTLELGDSALYLCASSLDNTGELFFGEGSRLTVL.

The chain recombines TRBV15 with TRBJ1-3, with D hard to call. The CDR3 is 15 amino acids. V shed 0 bases and J shed 1 base, with 7 bases lying between them. CDR1 is LNHNV and CDR2 is YYDKDF in the germline V gene (reference sequence). CDR3 nucleotides: TGTGCCACCAGCAGAGACCCGGATTCTGGAAACACCATATATTTT. As protein: CATSRDPDSGNTIYF.

To note about this clone: Other DNA variants within this sample encode the same CDR3. V is TRBV5-1 and J is TRBJ1-1; 10 positions agree with TRBD1. Germline V gives CDR1 SGHRS, CDR2 YFSETQ. The CDR3 extends over 15 amino acids. Unmatched junction bases numbered 7, after V lost 5 bases and J lost 3 bases. This chain's CDR3 is CASSPSGTGDTEAFF. In DNA form, the CDR3 reads TGCGCCAGCAGTCCGTCCGGGACAGGGGACACTGAAGCTTTCTTT. Supplemented by reference TRBV5-1 and TRBJ1-1, the full variable domain reads KAGVTQTPRYLIKTRGQQVTLSCSPISGHRSVSWYQQTPGQGLQFLFEYFSETQRNKGNFPGRFSGRQFSNSRSEMNVSTLELGDSALYLCASSPSGTGDTEAFFGQGTRLTVV.

The chain joins TRBV27 to TRBJ1-6; D is uncertain. CDR3 length equals 16 residues. Germline V gene data show CDR1 as MNHEY and CDR2 as SMNVEV (reference sequence). V was pared by 0 bases and J by 6 bases, with 12 bases between. The CDR3 DNA sequence: TGTGCCAGCAGTTTATCTTCGACAAGGGCTAATTCACCCCTCCACTTT. Its translation is CASSLSSTRANSPLHF.

The chain uses TRBV7-2 and TRBJ2-3; D gene unclear. The CDR3 is made up of 15 amino acids. CDR1 and CDR2 from the germline V gene are SGHTA and FQGNSA. V was trimmed by 5 bases and J by 1 base, leaving 13 bases between them. The CDR3 coding sequence is TGTGCCAGCAGCAGGCCACCACCACGCACAGATACGCAGTATTTT. Residues: CASSRPPPRTDTQYF.

The chain employs TRBV12-3 or TRBV12-4 and TRBJ1-1; D is uncertain. The CDR3 is 13 residues long. V was shortened by 5 bases and J by 0 bases, with 7 bases between the two germline ends. The CDR3 DNA sequence: TGTGCCAGCAGTCCGACACTGAACACTGAAGCTTTCTTT. Protein sequence: CASSPTLNTEAFF.

The J gene is TRBJ1-1, the V gene TRBV4-2; a weak D match, TRBD1 (6 bases). The CDR3 loop spans 15 amino acids. CDR1 is LGHNA and CDR2 is YNFKEQ in the germline V gene. V was pared by 1 base and J by 1 base, with 10 bases between. This CDR3 is CASSQGDTPNTEAFF. DNA of the CDR3: TGTGCCAGCAGCCAAGGGGACACCCCGAACACTGAAGCTTTCTTT.

This chain links TRBV2 with TRBJ1-2, with D unresolved. V was trimmed by 2 bases and J by 2 bases, leaving 9 bases between them. Germline loops: CDR1 SNHLY, CDR2 FYNNEI. There are 14 residues in the CDR3. CDR3 amino acids: CASSERGSNYGYTF. CDR3 sequence (DNA): TGTGCCAGCAGTGAAAGAGGGTCGAACTATGGCTACACCTTC.

This chain links TRBV4-1 with TRBJ2-3, with 12 bases matching TRBD2. Germline-derived CDR1 and CDR2 are MGHRA and YSYEKL. V shed 1 base, J shed 8 bases, and the junction held 4 bases outside the gene matches. This CDR3 has 15 residues. CDR3 nucleotide sequence: TGCGCCAGCAGCCAAGGGACTAGCGGGATAGGTACGCAGTATTTT. Translating gives CASSQGTSGIGTQYF.

This sequence joins TRBV5-8 and TRBJ1-6; the D gene is possibly TRBD1 (5 bases). The length of the CDR3 is 17 residues. CDR1 and CDR2 (germline): SGHTS, YDEGEE. The ends were cut back, 0 bases at V and 9 bases at J, with 19 bases in the middle. DNA of the CDR3: TGTGCCAGCAGCTTGGCATTGAGTGGGACTGACGGTTCACCCCTCCACTTT. Its protein product is CASSLALSGTDGSPLHF.

The chain carries TRBV5-1 and TRBJ1-1; unclear D gene. From germline, CDR1 is SGHRS and CDR2 YFSETQ. Between the trimmed V and J ends, which lost 0 bases and 2 bases, there was a span of 5 bases. This CDR3 has 13 amino acids. DNA of the CDR3: TGCGCCAGCAGCTTGGAGGCAAACACTGAAGCTTTCTTT. The encoded protein is CASSLEANTEAFF.

The chain recombines TRBV5-1 with TRBJ1-5; D is unclear. Trimming pared 0 bases from V and 8 bases from J, leaving 15 bases between. The CDR3 totals 15 residues. Germline values: CDR1 SGHRS, CDR2 YFSETQ. The CDR3 region has the DNA TGCGCCAGCAGCTTGGGAGGGATTCCTGAGGAGCCCCAGCATTTT. Amino acid sequence: CASSLGGIPEEPQHF.

The gene calls are TRBV28 and TRBJ1-1, with a tentative D call TRBD1 (5 bases). Trimming took 6 bases from V and 4 from J, leaving 15 bases between them. The CDR3 consists of 14 residues. From germline, CDR1 is MDHEN and CDR2 SYDVKM. CDR3 amino acids: CASSAGTAGTEAFF. The DNA for the CDR3 is TGTGCCAGCAGCGCTGGGACTGCGGGCACTGAAGCTTTCTTT.

V and J are TRBV7-8 and TRBJ1-2; D gene ambiguous. Germline CDR1 SGHVS, CDR2 FQNEAQ. There are 13 residues in the CDR3. V lost 4 bases and J 3 bases, leaving 9 bases between the germline ends. CDR3 sequence reads: CASSSGRDYGYTF. CDR3 nucleotides: TGTGCCAGCAGCTCCGGACGGGACTATGGCTACACCTTC.

The chain combines TRBV12-5 with TRBJ1-4; possible D gene TRBD1, 5 bases. The CDR3 length is 14 residues. Germline V gene data show CDR1 as LGHNT and CDR2 as FRNRAP. V gave up 7 bases and J gave up 8 bases, with 17 bases separating them. CDR3 region: CASASGRGGEKLFF. The CDR3, as DNA: TGTGCTAGTGCCTCGGGAAGGGGAGGCGAAAAACTGTTTTTT. The variable domain in full, with the rest retrieved from reference TRBV12-5 and TRBJ1-4, is DARVTQTPRHKVTEMGQEVTMRCQPILGHNTVFWYRQTMMQGLELLAYFRNRAPLDDSGMPKDRFSAEMPDATLATLKIQPSEPRDSAVYFCASASGRGGEKLFFGSGTQLSVL.

The chain has TRBV20-1 and TRBJ2-3; D not certain. The length of the CDR3 is 11 residues. The V gene lost 7 bases and the J gene lost 1 base, with 6 bases spanning the gap. The germline V gene encodes CDR1 DFQATT and CDR2 SNEGSKA (reference sequence). In DNA form, the CDR3 reads TGCAGTGTCTTAGGCACAGATACGCAGTATTTT. Translated: CSVLGTDTQYF.

The rearrangement uses TRBV7-3 and TRBJ1-1; D is uncertain. In germline, CDR1 is SGHTA, CDR2 FQGTGA. V gave up 7 bases and J gave up 1 base, with 10 bases separating them. The CDR3 length is 13 residues. The CDR3 region is CASKEGTNTEAFF. CDR3 nucleotides: TGTGCCAGCAAGGAGGGAACGAACACTGAAGCTTTCTTT.

The gene calls are TRBV10-1 and TRBJ1-6; 9 nucleotides agree with TRBD1. V lost 1 base, J lost 10 bases, and 2 bases stayed unmatched. Germline CDR1 WNHNN, CDR2 SYGVQD (reference sequence). This CDR3 contains 14 residues. The CDR3 region has the DNA TGCGCCAGCAGTGAGTGGACAGGGGCATCACCCCTCCACTTT. This codes for CASSEWTGASPLHF.

The table lists this clone with a count of one. V and J are TRBV19 and TRBJ1-4; no reliable D call. The CDR3 sequence is 12 residues long. V dropped 9 bases and J dropped 8 bases, with 13 bases sitting between them. Looked up from germline, CDR1 is LNHDA and CDR2 is SQIVND (reference sequence). Here the CDR3 reads CASRLGQEKLFF. The CDR3 nucleotides are TGTGCCAGCCGCTTAGGCCAAGAAAAACTGTTTTTT.

The chain is built from TRBV24-1 and TRBJ1-5; tentative D call: TRBD1 (6 bases). Germline V gene sequence: CDR1 KGHDR, CDR2 SFDVKD. With 3 bases removed from V and 8 bases from J, the gap between germline ends came to 13 bases. The CDR3 has 14 residues. In nucleotides, the CDR3 is TGTGCCACCAGTGATGGACAGCCAGGGGAGCCCCAGCATTTT. Amino acids: CATSDGQPGEPQHF.